The clone carrying this T cell receptor beta chain was seen more than once but under ten times. The antigen is undetermined. J lost 4 bases, V lost 3 bases, and 5 bases had no gene match. Germline V CDR1 and CDR2: SGHNT, YYREEE (reference sequence). This CDR3 has 14 residues. This specimen belongs to a study of cytomegalovirus exposure and HLA in healthy donors. With 60 Vbeta and 13 Jbeta primers, the PCR was carried out. The data were produced by immunoSEQ multiplex PCR, yet TCRdb's version contains in-frame clones alone and is incomplete. Of 95,000 to 150,000 clones in the sample, around three quarters are singletons; the top ten hold 1.2%. Study-wide results and limits: According to an earlier analysis, most TCR beta V segments yielded productive rearrangements about 90% or about 30% of the time.

Sequenced input: PBMCs. The receptor was derived from a female donor in good health and CMV-seronegative. This rearrangement joins TRBV5-4 to TRBJ2-7; TRBD1 matches at 9 bases. CDR3 nucleotide sequence: TGTGCCAGCAGCTACAGGGGGCTGTGGTACGAGCAGTACTTC. It specifies CASSYRGLWYEQYF.